Listed below are T cell receptor beta chains from one sample, sequenced in a study of T cells in Graves' hyperthyroidism and ophthalmopathy. TCRdb reprocessed the multiplex PCR reads via MiXCR and lists one record per CDR3 protein. There are under 300,000 distinct CDR3 sequences in the sample; roughly 22% occur only once, and around two thirds lies in the top ten. Sequenced material: blood. These TCRs come from a man between 25 and 39 years old with Graves' ophthalmopathy. CDR3s include the opening cysteine and the closing phenylalanine or tryptophan. Only part of the rows carry a size: once, few, many, or a class if the clone is expanded.

J gene	clone size	V gene	CDR3 protein
TRBJ2-1	-	TRBV4-1	CASSAGTSAHNEQFF
TRBJ2-7	many	TRBV2	CASRVRRDEQYF
TRBJ2-3	few	TRBV7-9	CASSSHLTGGDTQYF
TRBJ2-7	many	TRBV5-1	CASRAAGSGDEQYF
TRBJ2-3	-	TRBV7-3	CASSLRGFGTSGRDDTQYF
TRBJ2-3	many	TRBV11-3	CASSSGRADTQYF
TRBJ1-5	many	TRBV30	CACQDLNQPQHF
TRBJ2-5	-	TRBV20-1	CSARDVGLDRETQYF
TRBJ2-5	few	TRBV5-1	CASSKTTGVEGKTQYF
TRBJ1-5	-	TRBV6-4	CASSDWGGDNQPQHF
TRBJ1-4	-	TRBV6-5	CASSSPGDNEKLFF
TRBJ2-3	-	TRBV5-1	CASSLVARGLGDTQYF
TRBJ1-1	many	TRBV28	CASSFPPRGSFWNTEAFF
TRBJ2-7	-	TRBV27	CASSLQTSGSYEQYF
TRBJ2-1	once	TRBV3-1	CASSQDGSSGIDEQFF
TRBJ2-5	many	TRBV18	CASSPSLAGGKETQYF
TRBJ2-7	-	TRBV2	CASIRTMSSYEQYF
TRBJ2-5	few	TRBV5-4	CASSRVGGAAETQYF
TRBJ2-7	-	TRBV27	CASSPAGTALPIYEQYF
TRBJ1-5	many	TRBV6-1	CASRNEETYSNQPQHF
TRBJ2-1	many	TRBV7-3	CASSFGKENEQFF
TRBJ1-5	-	TRBV11-2	CASSSGSQQPQHF
TRBJ2-7	-	TRBV20-1	CSARTSGLGYEQYF
TRBJ1-5	-	TRBV20-1	CSATRDADQPQHF
TRBJ2-2	-	TRBV28	CASKQGANTGELFF
TRBJ1-5	-	TRBV4-1	CASSQRGDATGSQPQHF
TRBJ2-2	few	TRBV12-3/TRBV12-4	CASGLGQSNTGELFF
TRBJ2-1	few	TRBV2	CAISIGTYSYNEQFF
TRBJ2-7	few	TRBV7-9	CASSYPGSYEQYF
TRBJ1-3	-	TRBV9	CASSVAAGNTIYF
TRBJ2-6	few	TRBV6-1	CASSRGQGAVFSGANVLTF
TRBJ2-4	-	TRBV20-1	CSAREGALAKNIQYF
TRBJ2-1	-	TRBV11-3	CASSSGTSGRGPYNEQFF
TRBJ1-5	many	TRBV2	CASKDRGPSNQPQHF
TRBJ1-4	-	TRBV5-1	CASSVTGGVANEKLFF
TRBJ1-1	many	TRBV11-3	CASTSSRGGNTEAFF
TRBJ2-2	-	TRBV11-2	CASSPGTSGGDTGELFF
TRBJ2-3	few	TRBV30	CAWSPGWTGGTQYF
TRBJ2-3	-	TRBV11-1	CASSPRLAGAGDTQYF
TRBJ1-5	-	TRBV20-1	CSASIPGTGSNQPQHF
TRBJ2-7	few	TRBV28	CASSPNPSYEQYF
TRBJ2-7	many	TRBV10-3	CAISDPGTSGTYEQYF
TRBJ2-7	many	TRBV5-1	CASSWGQISYEQYF
TRBJ1-1	many	TRBV5-5	CASSPDPRGGEAFF
TRBJ2-2	few	TRBV9	CASSVRATGELFF
TRBJ1-6	few	TRBV7-2	CASSLDTGGTMSSPLHF
TRBJ1-2	many	TRBV29-1	CSVEDLWRMGGYTF
TRBJ2-7	many	TRBV20-1	CSASDYRVHYEQYF
TRBJ2-7	-	TRBV5-1	CASSLGGPRLAYEQYF
TRBJ2-3	few	TRBV4-1	CASSQVSDTQYF
TRBJ1-1	many	TRBV20-1	CSAGWVKGTEAFF
TRBJ1-2	-	TRBV7-2	CASSLSVLGGIGYGYTF
TRBJ2-5	-	TRBV5-1	CASSSSDRGYQETQYF
TRBJ2-1	many	TRBV7-2	CASTLTAWVNEQFF